This T cell receptor beta chain was captured in a study of PD-1 blockade in classical Hodgkin lymphoma. The CDR3 is made up of 14 amino acids. V lost 5 bases, J lost 6 bases, and 10 bases stayed unmatched. Germline assignment: CDR1 SGHRS and CDR2 YFSETQ. The time point: cycle 4 day 1 (C4D1), after 5 to 7 weeks of nivolumab. Every patient had relapsed following autologous stem cell transplantation, and cohorts differed in brentuximab vedotin exposure. The method was immunoSEQ multiplex PCR; TCRdb's version includes in-frame clones alone and lacks a portion of them. In the table there are approximately 49,000 clones, nearly 80% of which are singletons.

The source is a human donor with classical Hodgkin lymphoma. The chain has TRBV5-1 and TRBJ1-1; 7 positions agree with TRBD1. Sample: peripheral blood mononuclear cells (PBMCs), taken before the fourth cycle of nivolumab. This CDR3 is CASREGQNSAEAFF. In DNA form, the CDR3 reads TGCGCCAGCAGAGAGGGACAGAACAGTGCTGAAGCTTTCTTT.